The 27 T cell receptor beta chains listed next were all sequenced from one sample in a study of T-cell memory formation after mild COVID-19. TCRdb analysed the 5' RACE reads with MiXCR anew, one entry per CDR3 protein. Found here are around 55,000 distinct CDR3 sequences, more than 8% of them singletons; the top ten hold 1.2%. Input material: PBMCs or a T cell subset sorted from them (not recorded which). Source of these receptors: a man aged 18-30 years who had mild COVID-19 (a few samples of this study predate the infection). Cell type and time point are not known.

This CDR3 reads CASRRDSTQETQYF. CDR3 bases: TGTGCCAGCAGGCGGGACAGTACTCAAGAGACCCAGTACTTC. This chain links TRBV12-3 or TRBV12-4 with TRBJ2-5; possible D gene TRBD1, 7 bases. This CDR3 has 14 residues. Trimming shortened V by 6 bases and J by 2 bases, and 13 bases separated the two germline ends.

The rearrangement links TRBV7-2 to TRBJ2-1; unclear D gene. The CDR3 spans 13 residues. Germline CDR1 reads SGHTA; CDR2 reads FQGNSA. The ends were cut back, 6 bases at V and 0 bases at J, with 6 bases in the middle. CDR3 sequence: CASRGSSYNEQFF. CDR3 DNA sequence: TGTGCCAGCAGGGGTAGCTCCTACAATGAGCAGTTCTTC.

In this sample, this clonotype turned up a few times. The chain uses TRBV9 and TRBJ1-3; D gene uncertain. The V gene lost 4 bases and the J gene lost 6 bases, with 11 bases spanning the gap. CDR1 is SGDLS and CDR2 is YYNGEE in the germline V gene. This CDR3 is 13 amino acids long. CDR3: CASSPRLLNTIYF. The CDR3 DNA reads TGTGCCAGCAGCCCCCGTCTCCTAAACACCATATATTTT.

The chain's CDR3 is CASSRTSGGPQYF. The CDR3 DNA sequence: TGTGCCAGCAGTCGGACTAGCGGGGGCCCGCAGTATTTT. V is TRBV12-3 or TRBV12-4 and J is TRBJ2-3; 13 bases are a match to TRBD2. V was clipped by 5 bases and J by 10 bases; unmatched bases: 3. This CDR3 has 13 residues.

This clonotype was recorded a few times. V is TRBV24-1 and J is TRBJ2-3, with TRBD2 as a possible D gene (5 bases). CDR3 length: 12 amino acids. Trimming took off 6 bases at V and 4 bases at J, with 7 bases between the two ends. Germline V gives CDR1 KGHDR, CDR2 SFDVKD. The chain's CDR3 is CATSRGADTQYF. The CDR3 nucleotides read TGTGCCACCAGTCGGGGAGCAGATACGCAGTATTTT.

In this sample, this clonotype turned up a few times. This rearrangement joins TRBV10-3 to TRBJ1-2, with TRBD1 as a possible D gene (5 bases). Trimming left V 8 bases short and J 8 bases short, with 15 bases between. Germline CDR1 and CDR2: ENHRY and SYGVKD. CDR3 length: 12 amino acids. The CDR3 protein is CAIRVGGSGYTF. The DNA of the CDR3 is TGTGCCATCCGCGTTGGGGGAAGCGGCTACACCTTC.

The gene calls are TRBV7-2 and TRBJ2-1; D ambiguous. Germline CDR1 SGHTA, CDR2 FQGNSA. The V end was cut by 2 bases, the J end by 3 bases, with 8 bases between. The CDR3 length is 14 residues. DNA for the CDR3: TGTGCCAGCAGCTTATGGACGGACTACAATGAGCAGTTCTTC. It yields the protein CASSLWTDYNEQFF.

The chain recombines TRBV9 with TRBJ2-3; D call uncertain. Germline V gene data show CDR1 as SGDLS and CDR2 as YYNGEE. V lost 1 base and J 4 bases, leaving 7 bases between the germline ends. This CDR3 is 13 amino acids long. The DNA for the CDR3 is TGTGCCAGCAGCGTAACGGTCTCAGATACGCAGTATTTT. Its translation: CASSVTVSDTQYF.

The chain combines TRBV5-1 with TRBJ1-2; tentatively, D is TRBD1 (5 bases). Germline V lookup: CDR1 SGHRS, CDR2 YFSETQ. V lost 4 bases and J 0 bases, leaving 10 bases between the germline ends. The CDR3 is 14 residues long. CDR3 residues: CASSPGTANYGYTF. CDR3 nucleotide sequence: TGCGCCAGCAGCCCCGGGACGGCTAACTATGGCTACACCTTC.

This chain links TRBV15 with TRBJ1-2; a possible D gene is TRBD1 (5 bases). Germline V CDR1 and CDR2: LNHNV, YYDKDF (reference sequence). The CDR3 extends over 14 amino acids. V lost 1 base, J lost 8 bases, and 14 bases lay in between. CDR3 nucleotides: TGTGCCACCAGCAGAGGCGGGGGGGGTGGCGGCTACACCTTC. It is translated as CATSRGGGGGGYTF.

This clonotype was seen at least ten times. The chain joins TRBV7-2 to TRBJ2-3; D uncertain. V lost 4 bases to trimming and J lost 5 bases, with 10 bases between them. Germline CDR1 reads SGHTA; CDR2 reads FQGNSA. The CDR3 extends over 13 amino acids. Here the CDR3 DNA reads TGTGCCAGCAGCTCGGGCCGCAAAGATACGCAGTATTTT. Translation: CASSSGRKDTQYF.

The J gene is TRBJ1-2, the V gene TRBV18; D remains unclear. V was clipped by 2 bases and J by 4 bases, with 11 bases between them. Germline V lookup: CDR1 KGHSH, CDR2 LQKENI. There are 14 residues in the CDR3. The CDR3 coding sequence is TGTGCCAGCTCACCATACAGCGAGAGCTATGGCTACACCTTC. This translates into CASSPYSESYGYTF.

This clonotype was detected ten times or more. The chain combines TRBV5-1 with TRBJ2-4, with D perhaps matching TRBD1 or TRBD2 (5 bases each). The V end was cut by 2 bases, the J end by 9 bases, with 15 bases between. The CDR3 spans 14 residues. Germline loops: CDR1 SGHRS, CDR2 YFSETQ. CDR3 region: CASSLGDRRGIQYF. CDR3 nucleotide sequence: TGCGCCAGCAGCTTAGGGGACCGCCGTGGCATTCAGTACTTC. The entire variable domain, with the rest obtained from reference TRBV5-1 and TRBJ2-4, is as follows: KAGVTQTPRYLIKTRGQQVTLSCSPISGHRSVSWYQQTPGQGLQFLFEYFSETQRNKGNFPGRFSGRQFSNSRSEMNVSTLELGDSALYLCASSLGDRRGIQYFGAGTRLSVL.

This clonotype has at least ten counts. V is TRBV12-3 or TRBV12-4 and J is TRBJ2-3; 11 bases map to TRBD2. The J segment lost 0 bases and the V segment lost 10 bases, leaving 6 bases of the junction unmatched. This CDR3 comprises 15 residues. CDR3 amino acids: CATLASGGSTDTQYF. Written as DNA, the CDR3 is TGTGCCACCTTAGCTAGCGGGGGGAGCACAGATACGCAGTATTTT.

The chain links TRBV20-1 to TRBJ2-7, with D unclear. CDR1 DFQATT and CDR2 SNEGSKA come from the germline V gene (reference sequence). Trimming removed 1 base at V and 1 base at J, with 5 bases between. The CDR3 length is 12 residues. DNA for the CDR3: TGCAGTGCTAGAGGCAGATCCTACGAGCAGTACGTC. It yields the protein CSARGRSYEQYV.

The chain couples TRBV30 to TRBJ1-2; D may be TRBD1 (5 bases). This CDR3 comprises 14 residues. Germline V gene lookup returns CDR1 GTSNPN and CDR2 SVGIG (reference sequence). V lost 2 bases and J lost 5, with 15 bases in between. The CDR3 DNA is TGTGCCTGGAGTAAGCAGGGACCAGGGTATGGCTACACCTTC. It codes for CAWSKQGPGYGYTF.

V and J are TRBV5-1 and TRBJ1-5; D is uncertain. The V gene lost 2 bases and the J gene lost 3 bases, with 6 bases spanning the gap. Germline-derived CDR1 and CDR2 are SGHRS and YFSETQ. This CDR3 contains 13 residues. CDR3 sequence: CASSLDPNQPQHF. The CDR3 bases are TGCGCCAGCAGCTTAGATCCCAATCAGCCCCAGCATTTT.

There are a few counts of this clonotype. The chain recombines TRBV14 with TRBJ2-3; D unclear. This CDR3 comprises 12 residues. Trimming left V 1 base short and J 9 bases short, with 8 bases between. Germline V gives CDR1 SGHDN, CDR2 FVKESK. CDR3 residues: CASSQGLVTQYF. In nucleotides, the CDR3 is TGTGCCAGCAGCCAAGGTCTCGTCACGCAGTATTTT.

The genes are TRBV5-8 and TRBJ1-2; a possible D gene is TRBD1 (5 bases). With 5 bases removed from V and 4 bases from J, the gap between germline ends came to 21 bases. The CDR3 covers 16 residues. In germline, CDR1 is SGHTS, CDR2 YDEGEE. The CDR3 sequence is CASSFAGTQALYGYTF. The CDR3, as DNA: TGTGCCAGCAGTTTCGCCGGGACCCAGGCTCTCTATGGCTACACCTTC.

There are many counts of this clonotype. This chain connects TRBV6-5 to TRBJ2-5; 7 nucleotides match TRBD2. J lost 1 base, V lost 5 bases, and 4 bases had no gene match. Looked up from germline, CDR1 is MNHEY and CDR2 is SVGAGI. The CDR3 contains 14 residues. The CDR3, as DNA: TGTGCCAGCAGTCAGTCTAGCGGCCAAGAGACCCAGTACTTC. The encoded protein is CASSQSSGQETQYF.

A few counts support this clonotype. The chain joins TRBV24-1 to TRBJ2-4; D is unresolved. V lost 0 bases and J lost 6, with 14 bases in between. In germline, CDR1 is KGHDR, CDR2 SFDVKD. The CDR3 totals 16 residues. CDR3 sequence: CATSDLDPRIANIQYF. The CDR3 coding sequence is TGTGCCACCAGTGATTTGGATCCCAGGATTGCAAACATTCAGTACTTC.

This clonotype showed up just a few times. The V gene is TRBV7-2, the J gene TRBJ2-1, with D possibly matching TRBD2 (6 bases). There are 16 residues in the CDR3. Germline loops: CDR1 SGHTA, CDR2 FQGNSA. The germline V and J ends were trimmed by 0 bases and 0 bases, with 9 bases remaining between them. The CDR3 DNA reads TGTGCCAGCAGCTTAGCCGGAGCGGGCTCCTACAATGAGCAGTTCTTC. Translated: CASSLAGAGSYNEQFF.

This CDR3 reads CASTTWKLSTDTQYF. Written as DNA, the CDR3 is TGTGCCAGCACCACATGGAAGCTCAGCACAGATACGCAGTATTTT. The chain recombines TRBV2 with TRBJ2-3; no firm D call. The V and J ends lost 7 bases and 0 bases respectively, with 14 bases between them. Germline V gives CDR1 SNHLY, CDR2 FYNNEI. The CDR3 loop spans 15 amino acids.

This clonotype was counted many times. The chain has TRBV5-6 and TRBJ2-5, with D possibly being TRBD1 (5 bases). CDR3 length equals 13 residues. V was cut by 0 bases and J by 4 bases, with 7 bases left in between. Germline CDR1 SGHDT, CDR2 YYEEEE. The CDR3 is CASSLGQTETQYF. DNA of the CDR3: TGTGCCAGCAGCTTGGGACAGACAGAGACCCAGTACTTC.

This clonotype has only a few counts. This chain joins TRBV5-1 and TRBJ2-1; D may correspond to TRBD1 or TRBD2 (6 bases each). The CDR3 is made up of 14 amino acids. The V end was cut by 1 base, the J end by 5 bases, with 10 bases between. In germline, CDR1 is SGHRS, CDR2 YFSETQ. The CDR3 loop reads CASSLTRGDNEQFF. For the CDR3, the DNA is TGCGCCAGCAGCTTGACAAGGGGGGACAATGAGCAGTTCTTC.

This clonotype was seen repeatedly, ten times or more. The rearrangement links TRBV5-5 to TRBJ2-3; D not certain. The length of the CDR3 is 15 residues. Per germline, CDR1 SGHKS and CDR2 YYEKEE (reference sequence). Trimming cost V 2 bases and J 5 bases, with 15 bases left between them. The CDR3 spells CASSFDSLLEDTQYF. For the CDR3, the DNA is TGTGCCAGCAGCTTCGACTCCCTTTTGGAAGATACGCAGTATTTT.

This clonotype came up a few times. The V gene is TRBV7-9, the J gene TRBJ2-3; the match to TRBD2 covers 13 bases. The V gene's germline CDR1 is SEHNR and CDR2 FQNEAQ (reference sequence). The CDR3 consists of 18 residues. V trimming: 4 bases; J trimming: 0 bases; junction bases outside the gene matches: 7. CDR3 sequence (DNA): TGTGCCAGCAGCTCGAAGACTAGCGGGGGGCCGAGCACAGATACGCAGTATTTT. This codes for CASSSKTSGGPSTDTQYF.